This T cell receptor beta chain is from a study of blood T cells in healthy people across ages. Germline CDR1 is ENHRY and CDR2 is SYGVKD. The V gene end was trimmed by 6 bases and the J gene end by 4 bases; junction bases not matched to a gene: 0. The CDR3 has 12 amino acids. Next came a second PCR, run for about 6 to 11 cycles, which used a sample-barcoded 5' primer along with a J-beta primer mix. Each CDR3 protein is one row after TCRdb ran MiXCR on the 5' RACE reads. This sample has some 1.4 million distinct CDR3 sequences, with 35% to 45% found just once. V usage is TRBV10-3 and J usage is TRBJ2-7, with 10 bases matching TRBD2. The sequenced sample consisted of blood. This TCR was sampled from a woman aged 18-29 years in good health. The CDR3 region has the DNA TGTGCCATCAGGACTAGCGGGTACGAGCAGTACTTC. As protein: CAIRTSGYEQYF.